This entry describes one TCR beta chain. The antigen is undetermined. TCRdb re-called the 5' RACE reads with MiXCR, one entry per CDR3 protein. The sample lists 250,000 to 300,000 distinct CDR3 sequences; 20% were seen once. The sample comes from a study of CD8 T cells in ankylosing spondylitis. Overall study findings and caveats: Disease-linked clones were reportedly significantly enriched in matched ankylosing spondylitis synovial fluid.

CDR1 and CDR2 from the germline V gene are SGHRS and YFSETQ. V was cut by 3 bases and J by 8 bases, with 20 bases left in between. The CDR3 length is 15 residues. Sample: blood, either unsorted or a sorted T cell fraction (not recorded which). The source is a male donor with ankylosing spondylitis or in good health (not recorded which). The rearrangement links TRBV5-1 to TRBJ1-2; D possibly corresponds to TRBD1 (5 bases). CDR3 sequence (DNA): TGCGCCAGCAGCTGGACCGGGGACCCTATGAGGGGCTACACCTTC. Its translation: CASSWTGDPMRGYTF.